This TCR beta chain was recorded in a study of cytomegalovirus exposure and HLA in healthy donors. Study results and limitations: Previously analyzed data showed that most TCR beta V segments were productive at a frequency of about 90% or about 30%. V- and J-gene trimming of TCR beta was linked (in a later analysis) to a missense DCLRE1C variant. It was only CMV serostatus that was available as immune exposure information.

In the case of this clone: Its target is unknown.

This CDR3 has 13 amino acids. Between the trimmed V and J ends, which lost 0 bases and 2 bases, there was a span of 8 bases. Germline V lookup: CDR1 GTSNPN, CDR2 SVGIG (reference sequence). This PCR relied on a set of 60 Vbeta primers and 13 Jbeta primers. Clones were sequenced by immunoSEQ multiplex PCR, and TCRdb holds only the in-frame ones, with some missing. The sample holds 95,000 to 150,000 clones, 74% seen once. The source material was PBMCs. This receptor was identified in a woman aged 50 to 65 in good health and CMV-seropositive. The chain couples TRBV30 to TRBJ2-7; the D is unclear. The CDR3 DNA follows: TGTGCCTGGAGTGTAAGTCAGGCCTACGAGCAGTACTTC. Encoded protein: CAWSVSQAYEQYF. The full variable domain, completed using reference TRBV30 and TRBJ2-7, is SQTIHQWPATLVQPVGSPLSLECTVEGTSNPNLYWYRQAAGRGLQLLFYSVGIGQISSEVPQNLSASRPQDRQFILSSKKLLLSDSGFYLCAWSVSQAYEQYFGPGTRLTVT.